This section outlines one T cell receptor (beta chain) sequence together with its context. The data are from a study of blood T cells in healthy people across ages. In germline, CDR1 is LGHNA, CDR2 YSLEER. Trimming left V 3 bases short and J 3 bases short, with 11 bases between. This CDR3 contains 15 residues. Then a second PCR, running about 6 to 12 cycles, was carried out with a sample-barcoded 5' primer and a J-beta primer mix. From the 5' RACE reads, TCRdb called clonotypes with MiXCR, one entry per CDR3 protein. The sample lists about 1.5 million distinct CDR3 sequences, around 40% occurring once.

This TCR was sampled from a young woman in good health. Source material: blood. V usage is TRBV4-3 and J usage is TRBJ1-4, with D unresolved. The CDR3 DNA follows: TGCGCCAGCAGCCAGGCCTCGAGGCCTAATGAAAAACTGTTTTTT. Protein sequence: CASSQASRPNEKLFF.